This TCR beta chain was profiled in a study of CD8 T cells in ankylosing spondylitis. The CDR3 runs to 15 residues. With V trimmed by 5 bases and J by 4 bases, 10 bases remained unmatched. Study outcomes and limitations: Blood of patients with ankylosing spondylitis appeared to be characterized by a TCR beta motif of 8 or 9 highly homologous variants. Disease-linked clones proved CD8+ and comparatively uncommon in peripheral blood. There were earlier reports of some motif variants in reactive arthritis synovial fluid and blood.

Each TCR beta library was made by quantitative 5'-RACE that incorporated molecular barcodes. TCRdb re-called the 5' RACE reads through MiXCR, storing one row per CDR3 protein. The profile covers fewer than 550,000 distinct CDR3 sequences, with approximately 5.3% appearing a single time and approximately 3.5% taken by the ten largest. The sample holds many counts of this clonotype. Its specificity is unknown. The chain has TRBV12-3 or TRBV12-4 and TRBJ1-2; 7 bases align to TRBD1. The sample taken for sequencing was blood, either unsorted or a sorted T cell fraction (not recorded which). The TCR sequence derives from a male donor with ankylosing spondylitis. Here the CDR3 reads CASSKGTAIPYGYTF. Written as DNA, the CDR3 is TGTGCCAGCAGTAAAGGGACAGCCATCCCCTATGGCTACACCTTC.